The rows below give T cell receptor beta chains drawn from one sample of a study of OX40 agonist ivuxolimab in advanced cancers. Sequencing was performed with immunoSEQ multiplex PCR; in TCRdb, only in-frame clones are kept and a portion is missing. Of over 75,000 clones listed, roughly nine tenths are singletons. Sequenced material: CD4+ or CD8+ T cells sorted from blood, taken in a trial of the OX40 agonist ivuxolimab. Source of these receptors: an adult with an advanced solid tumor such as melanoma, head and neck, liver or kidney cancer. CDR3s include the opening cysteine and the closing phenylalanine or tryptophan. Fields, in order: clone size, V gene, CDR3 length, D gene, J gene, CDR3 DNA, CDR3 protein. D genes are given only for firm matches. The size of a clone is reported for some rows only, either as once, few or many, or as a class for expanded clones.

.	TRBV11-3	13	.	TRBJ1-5	TGTGCCAGCAGCTTAAACAGGGATCAGCCCCAGCATTTT	CASSLNRDQPQHF
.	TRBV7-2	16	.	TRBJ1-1	TGTGCCAGCAGCTTAAGCTTGTACGTCGTTGAGACTGAAGCTTTCTTT	CASSLSLYVVETEAFF
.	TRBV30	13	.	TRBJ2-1	TGTGCCTGGAGCGGAGCTACCTACAATGAGCAGTTCTTC	CAWSGATYNEQFF
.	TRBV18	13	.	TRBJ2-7	TGTGCCAGCTCACCACCTAATTTCTACGAGCAGTACTTC	CASSPPNFYEQYF
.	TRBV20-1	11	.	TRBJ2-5	TGCAGTGGGTCCCTCCAAGAGACCCAGTACTTC	CSGSLQETQYF
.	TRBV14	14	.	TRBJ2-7	TGTGCCAGCAGCCGTGGGCCCGTGGGATACGAGCAGTACTTC	CASSRGPVGYEQYF
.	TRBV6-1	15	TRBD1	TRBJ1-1	TGTGCCAGCAGTGAACTACCACAGGGGTCCACTGAAGCTTTCTTT	CASSELPQGSTEAFF
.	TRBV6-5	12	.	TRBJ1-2	TGTGCCACCGGGGGGCCTGACTATGGCTACACCTTC	CATGGPDYGYTF
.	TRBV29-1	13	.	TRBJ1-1	TGCAGCGTTGAAGTTAACTGGAACACTGAAGCTTTCTTT	CSVEVNWNTEAFF
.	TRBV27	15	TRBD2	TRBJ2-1	TGTGCCAGCAGCCGACTAGCGGGAGGGCCAAGTGAGCAGTTCTTC	CASSRLAGGPSEQFF
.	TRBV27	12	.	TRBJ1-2	TGTGCCAGCAGCCCGGACGGCTATGGCTACACCTTC	CASSPDGYGYTF
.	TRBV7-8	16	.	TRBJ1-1	TGTGCCAGCAGCATAATGGACAACCTCATGAACACTGAAGCTTTCTTT	CASSIMDNLMNTEAFF
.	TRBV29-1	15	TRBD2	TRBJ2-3	TGCAGCGTTGAAGGGTCTAGCGGGAGCACAGATACGCAGTATTTT	CSVEGSSGSTDTQYF
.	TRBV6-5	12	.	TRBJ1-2	TGTGCCAGCAGTCGAGGGGGGCATGGCTACACCTTC	CASSRGGHGYTF
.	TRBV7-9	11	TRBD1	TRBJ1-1	TGTGCCAGCGGACAGGGGAATGAAGCTTTCTTT	CASGQGNEAFF
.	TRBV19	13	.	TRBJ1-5	TGTGCCAGTAGTCTTCACAGCAATCAGCCCCAGCATTTT	CASSLHSNQPQHF
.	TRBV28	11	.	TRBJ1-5	TGTGCCAGCAGCCTCAATCAGCCCCAGCATTTT	CASSLNQPQHF
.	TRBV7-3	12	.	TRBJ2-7	TGTGCCAGCAGCCCGGGACCCCACGAGCAGTACTTC	CASSPGPHEQYF
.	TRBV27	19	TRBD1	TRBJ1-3	TGTGCCAGCAGTTCGAAGGCGTCCGGGACAGGGGGCTCTGGAAACACCATATATTTT	CASSSKASGTGGSGNTIYF
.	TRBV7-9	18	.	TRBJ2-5	TGTGCCAGCAGCACGCCTACTAGACGGGAGATTAAATTAGAGACCCAGTACTTC	CASSTPTRREIKLETQYF
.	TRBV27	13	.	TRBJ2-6	TGTGCCACCAGGGCCTCTGGGGCCAACGTCCTGACTTTC	CATRASGANVLTF
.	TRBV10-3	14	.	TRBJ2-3	TGTGCCATCAGTGAGATGCAGCCCTTAGATACGCAGTATTTT	CAISEMQPLDTQYF
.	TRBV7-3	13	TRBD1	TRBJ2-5	TGTGCCAGCAGCCCGGGACAGAGGGAGACCCAGTACTTC	CASSPGQRETQYF
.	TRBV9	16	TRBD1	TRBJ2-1	TGTGCCAGCAGCGCGCCCCCGGGACAGGGGCGGGATGAGCAGTTCTTC	CASSAPPGQGRDEQFF
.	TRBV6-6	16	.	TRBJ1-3	TGTGCCAGCAGTTACTTAGGCTCAAGCTCTGGAAACACCATATATTTT	CASSYLGSSSGNTIYF
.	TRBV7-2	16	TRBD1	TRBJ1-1	TGTGCCAGCAGCTTAGCTGGGACAGAGCGAGGCACTGAAGCTTTCTTT	CASSLAGTERGTEAFF
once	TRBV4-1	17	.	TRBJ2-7	TGCGCCAGCAGCCAGGCCCTTCCCGGCGCCCTCGCCTACGAGCAGTACTTC	CASSQALPGALAYEQYF
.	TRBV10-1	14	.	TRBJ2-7	TGCGCCAGCAGTGAGTCGGTTGGGCAGAACGAGCAGTACTTC	CASSESVGQNEQYF
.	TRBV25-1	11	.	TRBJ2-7	TGTGCCAGCATGGCCACCTACGAGCAGTACTTC	CASMATYEQYF
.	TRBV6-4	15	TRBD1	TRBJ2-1	TGTGCCAGCAGTGAGGGACAGGGGGCCTACAATGAGCAGTTCTTC	CASSEGQGAYNEQFF
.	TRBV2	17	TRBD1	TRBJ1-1	TGTGCCAGCGTAGACTTTACAGGGGGCGGGTGGAACACTGAAGCTTTCTTT	CASVDFTGGGWNTEAFF
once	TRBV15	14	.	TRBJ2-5	TGTGCCACCAGCACGAGAGGAGGGGGGGAGACCCAGTACTTC	CATSTRGGGETQYF
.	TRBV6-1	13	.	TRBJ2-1	TGTGCCAGCAGTGAAGAAATCTCACTCTTCCAATTCTTC	CASSEEISLFQFF
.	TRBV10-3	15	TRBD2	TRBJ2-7	TGTGCCACCCGATCTAGCGGAAGGGGCCCCTACGAGCAGTACTTC	CATRSSGRGPYEQYF
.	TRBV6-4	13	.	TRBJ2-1	TGTGCCACCTCGGGGCCGCTAGGCAATGAGCAGTTCTTC	CATSGPLGNEQFF
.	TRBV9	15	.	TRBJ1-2	TGTGCCAGCAGCGTAGGGTCAGGAGGTAACTATGGCTACACCTTC	CASSVGSGGNYGYTF
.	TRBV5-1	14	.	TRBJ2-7	TGCGCCAGCAGCTTGGGGGCAGCTTCCTACGAGCAGTACTTC	CASSLGAASYEQYF
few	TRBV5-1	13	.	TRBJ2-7	TGCGCCAGCAGCTTGCCTGACCCTGGGGAGCAGTACTTC	CASSLPDPGEQYF
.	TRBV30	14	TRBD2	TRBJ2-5	TGTGCCTGGAGTCGCGGGGGACCGGGGGAGACCCAGTACTTC	CAWSRGGPGETQYF
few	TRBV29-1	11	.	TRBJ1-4	TGCAGCGTTGCCAGTAATGAAAAACTGTTTTTT	CSVASNEKLFF
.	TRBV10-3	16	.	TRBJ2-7	TGTGCCATCAGTGAGTCAGCCGCTGGGACCTCCTACGAGCAGTACTTC	CAISESAAGTSYEQYF
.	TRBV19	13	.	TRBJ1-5	TGTGCCAGCCAGCTCAGTGGCAATCAGCCCCAGCATTTT	CASQLSGNQPQHF
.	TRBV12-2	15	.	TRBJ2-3	TGTGCAAGTCGCCCCTTAGCGCTGAGCACAGATACGCAGTATTTT	CASRPLALSTDTQYF
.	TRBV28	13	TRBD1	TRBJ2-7	TGTGCCAGCAAGGCAGGGGGCCTTGTCGAGCAGTACTTC	CASKAGGLVEQYF
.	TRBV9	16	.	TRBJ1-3	TGTGCCAGCAGCGTAGGATTGGCGCTCTCTGGAAACACCATATATTTT	CASSVGLALSGNTIYF
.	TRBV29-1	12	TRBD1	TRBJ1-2	TGCAGCGTCCCCTCAGGGGGCAGCAGCTACACCTTC	CSVPSGGSSYTF
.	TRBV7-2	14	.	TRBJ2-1	TGTGCCAGCAGCGTCGGACGGGAATACAATGAGCAGTTCTTC	CASSVGREYNEQFF
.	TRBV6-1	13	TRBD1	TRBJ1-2	TGTGCCAGCAGTCTAGGGACAGCCTATGGCTACACCTTC	CASSLGTAYGYTF
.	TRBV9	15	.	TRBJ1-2	TGTGCCAGCAGCGTAGCGGACACCTCTAACTATGGCTACACCTTC	CASSVADTSNYGYTF
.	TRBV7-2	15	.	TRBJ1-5	TGTGCCAGCAGCTTAGGGGGAGGGATTAGTCAGCCCCAGCATTTT	CASSLGGGISQPQHF
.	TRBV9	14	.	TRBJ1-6	TGTGCCAGCAGCGTAAGGGAATATAATTCACCCCTCCACTTT	CASSVREYNSPLHF
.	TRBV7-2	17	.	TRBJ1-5	TGTGCCAGCAGCCCAGCCCTTTTACAGAGGGGTGTGAAGCCCCAGCATTTT	CASSPALLQRGVKPQHF
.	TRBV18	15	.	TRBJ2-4	TGTGCCAGCTCACCAAAAGGGGGAGATAGCTACATTCAGTACTTC	CASSPKGGDSYIQYF
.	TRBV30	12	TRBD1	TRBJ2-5	TGTGCCTGGACTTCAGGGGGCGTCTTTCCGTACTTC	CAWTSGGVFPYF
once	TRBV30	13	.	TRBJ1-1	TGTGCCTGGAGTGGGTCGAGGGGCACTGAAGCTTTCTTT	CAWSGSRGTEAFF
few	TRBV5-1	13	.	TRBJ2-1	TGCGCCAGCAGCTCTAGTTGGGACAATGAGCAGTTCTTC	CASSSSWDNEQFF
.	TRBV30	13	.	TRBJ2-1	TGTGCCTGGAGTGAGGCGGGTTACGGGGAGCAGTTCTTC	CAWSEAGYGEQFF